What follows are 24 T cell receptor beta chains derived from one specimen sequenced in a study of PD-1 blockade in classical Hodgkin lymphoma. Only in-frame clones appear in the TCRdb table, and some are missing; sequencing was by immunoSEQ multiplex PCR. The sample shows 20,000 to 30,000 clones, 80% of them seen only once. All patients experienced relapse after autologous stem cell transplantation, and brentuximab vedotin exposure was variable. The sample consisted of peripheral blood mononuclear cells (PBMCs), taken at baseline. The receptors originated from a human donor with classical Hodgkin lymphoma.

The chain has TRBV10-3 and TRBJ1-1; no clear D. The CDR3 covers 16 residues. The V end was cut by 3 bases, the J end by 2 bases, with 16 bases between. Germline V CDR1 and CDR2: ENHRY, SYGVKD. In DNA form, the CDR3 reads TGTGCCATCAGTGATTATTTGAGCGGGATTAACACTGAAGCTTTCTTT. Translation: CAISDYLSGINTEAFF.

The chain recombines TRBV10-2 with TRBJ2-7; tentatively, D is TRBD1 or TRBD2 (6 bases each). The CDR3 extends over 13 amino acids. From germline, CDR1 is WSHSY and CDR2 SAAADI. Trimming took off 5 bases at V and 6 bases at J, with 14 bases between the two ends. This CDR3 reads CASSSGGRVEQYF. Written as DNA, the CDR3 is TGCGCCAGCAGTTCCGGGGGCCGGGTCGAGCAGTACTTC.

The genes are TRBV7-2 and TRBJ1-5; possible D gene TRBD1, 6 bases. Trimming removed 1 base from V and 0 bases from J, with 10 bases in between. Germline assignment: CDR1 SGHTA and CDR2 FQGNSA. The CDR3 is 16 amino acids. The CDR3, as DNA: TGTGCCAGCAGCTTAGGGGGGGCGGGTAGCAATCAGCCCCAGCATTTT. Residues: CASSLGGAGSNQPQHF.

This clone has more than one count but fewer than ten. This CDR3 is CASSSWDGPYEQYF. CDR3 DNA: TGTGCCAGCAGCTCTTGGGACGGCCCCTACGAGCAGTACTTC. The chain uses TRBV7-9 and TRBJ2-7, with D perhaps TRBD1 or TRBD2 (5 bases each). Trimming shortened V by 4 bases and J by 2 bases, and 12 bases separated the two germline ends. From germline, CDR1 is SEHNR and CDR2 FQNEAQ (reference sequence). The CDR3 is 14 amino acids.

This chain uses TRBV18 with TRBJ1-2, with D hard to call. V was trimmed by 5 bases and J by 2 bases, leaving 6 bases between them. Per the germline V gene, CDR1 is KGHSH and CDR2 is LQKENI. CDR3 size: 12 residues. The chain's CDR3 is CASSNRNYGYTF. The CDR3 bases are TGTGCCAGCTCAAACAGAAACTATGGCTACACCTTC.

This clone is medium-sized (0.01 to 0.1%) by share. The junction and the germline gene differ at one end; a read error may be behind it. The V call is TRBV13, the J call TRBJ2-5, with D perhaps being TRBD1 or TRBD2 (5 bases each). This CDR3 has 14 residues. Germline V lookup: CDR1 PRHDT, CDR2 FYEKMQ (reference sequence). The chain's CDR3 is CASTLGRGGETQYF. In DNA, the CDR3 is TGTGCCAGCACCTTAGGACGGGGCGGGGAGACCCAGTACTTC.

This chain links TRBV7-2 with TRBJ2-7, with TRBD2 matching over 8 bases. The J segment lost 0 bases and the V segment lost 1 base, leaving 5 bases of the junction unmatched. This CDR3 is 16 amino acids long. Per the germline V gene, CDR1 is SGHTA and CDR2 is FQGNSA. The CDR3, as DNA: TGTGCCAGCAGCTTAGGGGCTAGCGGGTTCTCCTACGAGCAGTACTTC. Translation: CASSLGASGFSYEQYF. Drawing the rest from reference TRBV7-2 and TRBJ2-7, the complete variable domain is GAGVSQSPSNKVTEKGKDVELRCDPISGHTALYWYRQSLGQGLEFLIYFQGNSAPDKSGLPSDRFSAERTGGSVSTLTIQRTQQEDSAVYLCASSLGASGFSYEQYFGPGTRLTVT.

The chain links TRBV2 to TRBJ1-1; 8 bases are shared with TRBD1. This CDR3 has 17 amino acids. The germline V gene has CDR1 SNHLY and CDR2 FYNNEI. The V segment lost 1 base and the J segment 3 bases; nucleotides outside the gene matches: 10. The CDR3 coding sequence is TGTGCCAGCAGTGAAGACTGGACAGGGAATGGACACACTGAAGCTTTCTTT. Translation: CASSEDWTGNGHTEAFF.

The V call is TRBV4-3, the J call TRBJ1-2; a weak D match, TRBD1 (5 bases). V was clipped by 4 bases and J by 4 bases, with 19 bases between them. Germline V gene sequence: CDR1 LGHNA, CDR2 YSLEER. The CDR3 totals 16 residues. Here the CDR3 DNA reads TGCGCCAGCAGCCCCACAACCCCTCCGGGACCCTATGGCTACACCTTC. Its protein product is CASSPTTPPGPYGYTF.

This clone has only one observation. The chain has TRBV4-2 and TRBJ2-7, with 12 bases lining up with TRBD2. CDR1 LGHNA and CDR2 YNFKEQ come from the germline V gene. This CDR3 comprises 17 residues. J was trimmed by 6 bases and V by 0 bases; bases with no gene match: 9. The CDR3 DNA reads TGTGCCAGCAGCCAAGATGGTCTAGCGGGGGGGCCAGGCGAGCAGTACTTC. This gives the protein CASSQDGLAGGPGEQYF.

This sequence joins TRBV29-1 and TRBJ2-1; D is perhaps TRBD1 or TRBD2 (6 bases each). Germline CDR1 SQVTM, CDR2 ANQGSEA. This CDR3 has 15 amino acids. Trimming shortened V by 4 bases and J by 0 bases, and 13 bases separated the two germline ends. In DNA, the CDR3 is TGCAGCGTTGGTGGCAGGGGAGGCTCCTACAATGAGCAGTTCTTC. Translated, it gives CSVGGRGGSYNEQFF.

The chain recombines TRBV19 with TRBJ1-2; maybe TRBD1 (5 bases). Germline V gene data show CDR1 as LNHDA and CDR2 as SQIVND (reference sequence). Trimming shortened V by 3 bases and J by 4 bases, and 15 bases separated the two germline ends. This CDR3 spans 15 amino acids. The CDR3 bases are TGTGCCAGTAGTATTCTCATGGCGGGGGGCTATGGCTACACCTTC. Translated, it gives CASSILMAGGYGYTF.

V usage is TRBV20-1 and J usage is TRBJ1-6, with D possibly matching TRBD1 (6 bases). The CDR3 has 11 residues. Germline CDR1 and CDR2: DFQATT and SNEGSKA (reference sequence). Deletions cut 6 bases from V and 17 bases from J, with 17 bases between. This CDR3 reads CSAAMGAGIHF. The CDR3 bases are TGCAGTGCCGCAATGGGGGCAGGTATCCACTTT.

The J gene is TRBJ2-5, the V gene TRBV6-1; TRBD2 aligns across 8 bases. The CDR3 spans 16 residues. Unmatched junction bases numbered 7, after V lost 4 bases and J lost 0 bases. Germline CDR1 is MNHNS and CDR2 is SASEGT. The CDR3 loop reads CASSVLSGGDQETQYF. The CDR3 region has the DNA TGTGCCAGCAGTGTTCTTTCGGGGGGGGACCAAGAGACCCAGTACTTC.

J is TRBJ1-6 and V is TRBV10-3; a weak D match, TRBD1 (5 bases). Germline V gene data show CDR1 as ENHRY and CDR2 as SYGVKD. CDR3 length: 12 residues. V was cut by 8 bases and J by 7 bases, with 9 bases left in between. DNA of the CDR3: TGTGCCATCGCCGGGGGGAATTCACCCCTCCACTTT. This gives the protein CAIAGGNSPLHF.

This clone came up a few times. The J gene is TRBJ2-1, the V gene TRBV6-5; 8 bases line up with TRBD1. Germline CDR1 reads MNHEY; CDR2 reads SVGAGI. V trimming: 6 bases; J trimming: 1 base; junction bases outside the gene matches: 5. The CDR3 contains 15 residues. CDR3 region: CASSRQGSSYNEQFF. The CDR3 nucleotides are TGTGCCAGCAGCCGACAGGGGTCGTCCTACAATGAGCAGTTCTTC.

This clone was counted between two and nine times. The chain couples TRBV7-8 to TRBJ2-5; 7 bases fit TRBD1. With 2 bases clipped from V and 5 bases from J, the junction kept 14 bases outside the gene matches. CDR1 and CDR2 (germline): SGHVS, FQNEAQ. This CDR3 region has 17 residues. CDR3 sequence reads: CASSLSPGTALLETQYF. CDR3 nucleotide sequence: TGTGCCAGCAGCTTAAGTCCCGGGACAGCCCTTCTTGAGACCCAGTACTTC. Looking up the rest from reference TRBV7-8 and TRBJ2-5 gives the full variable domain: GAGVSQSPRYKVAKRGQDVALRCDPISGHVSLFWYQQALGQGPEFLTYFQNEAQLDKSGLPSDRFFAERPEGSVSTLKIQRTQQEDSAVYLCASSLSPGTALLETQYFGPGTRLLVL.

V usage is TRBV4-1 and J usage is TRBJ2-1; D is perhaps TRBD2 (6 bases). The CDR3 is 16 amino acids. Germline loops: CDR1 MGHRA, CDR2 YSYEKL. V was cut by 0 bases and J by 0 bases, with 9 bases left in between. CDR3 sequence reads: CASSQDGGPSYNEQFF. CDR3 in DNA: TGCGCCAGCAGCCAAGACGGGGGACCCTCCTACAATGAGCAGTTCTTC.

This clone was observed once. The chain links TRBV6-6 to TRBJ2-5; D gene unclear. In germline, CDR1 is MNHNY, CDR2 SVGAGI (reference sequence). The CDR3 covers 14 residues. Trimming left V 0 bases short and J 2 bases short, with 7 bases between. The CDR3 loop reads CASSYSGLQETQYF. CDR3 DNA: TGTGCCAGCAGTTACTCAGGGCTACAAGAGACCCAGTACTTC.

The V and J genes are TRBV7-3 and TRBJ2-3; 12 nucleotides line up with TRBD1. J was trimmed by 3 bases and V by 1 base; bases with no gene match: 2. The CDR3 has 16 residues. The germline CDR1 and CDR2 sequences are SGHTA and FQGTGA. The CDR3 here is CASSLMGQGATDTQYF. CDR3 nucleotides: TGTGCCAGCAGCTTAATGGGACAGGGGGCGACAGATACGCAGTATTTT. Complete variable domain (other parts from reference TRBV7-3 and TRBJ2-3): GAGVSQTPSNKVTEKGKYVELRCDPISGHTALYWYRQSLGQGPEFLIYFQGTGAADDSGLPNDRFFAVRPEGSVSTLKIQRTERGDSAVYLCASSLMGQGATDTQYFGPGTRLTVL.

Turning to this clone: One end of the junction is discordant with germline, which a read error may explain. This chain links TRBV7-7 with TRBJ2-5; TRBD1 matches at 8 bases. Germline assignment: CDR1 SSHAT and CDR2 FNYEAQ (reference sequence). CDR3 length equals 15 residues. The CDR3 spells CASSLVGTGGETQYF. The CDR3 nucleotides read TGTGCTAGCAGCTTAGTGGGAACAGGGGGAGAGACCCAGTACTTC.

This sequence joins TRBV30 and TRBJ2-3; D not certain. This CDR3 has 12 amino acids. The germline V gene encodes CDR1 GTSNPN and CDR2 SVGIG (reference sequence). Trimming removed 2 bases from V and 2 bases from J, with 5 bases in between. The CDR3 sequence: CAWSTSTDTQYF. The DNA for the CDR3 is TGTGCCTGGAGTACATCCACAGATACGCAGTATTTT.

This chain links TRBV2 with TRBJ2-7; maybe TRBD1 (5 bases). This CDR3 comprises 14 residues. From germline, CDR1 is SNHLY and CDR2 FYNNEI. With 4 bases removed from V and 2 bases from J, the gap between germline ends came to 12 bases. The CDR3 DNA reads TGTGCCAGCAGTGTGGGCAGGGCGACCTACGAGCAGTACTTC. As protein: CASSVGRATYEQYF.

This clone was observed a handful of times. The V and J genes are TRBV6-6 and TRBJ1-6; D is ambiguous. This CDR3 is 13 amino acids long. Trimming shortened V by 11 bases and J by 4 bases, and 12 bases separated the two germline ends. In germline, CDR1 is MNHNY, CDR2 SVGAGI (reference sequence). CDR3 protein: CAVVEEYNSPLHF. For the CDR3, the DNA is TGTGCCGTAGTGGAAGAATATAATTCACCCCTCCACTTT.